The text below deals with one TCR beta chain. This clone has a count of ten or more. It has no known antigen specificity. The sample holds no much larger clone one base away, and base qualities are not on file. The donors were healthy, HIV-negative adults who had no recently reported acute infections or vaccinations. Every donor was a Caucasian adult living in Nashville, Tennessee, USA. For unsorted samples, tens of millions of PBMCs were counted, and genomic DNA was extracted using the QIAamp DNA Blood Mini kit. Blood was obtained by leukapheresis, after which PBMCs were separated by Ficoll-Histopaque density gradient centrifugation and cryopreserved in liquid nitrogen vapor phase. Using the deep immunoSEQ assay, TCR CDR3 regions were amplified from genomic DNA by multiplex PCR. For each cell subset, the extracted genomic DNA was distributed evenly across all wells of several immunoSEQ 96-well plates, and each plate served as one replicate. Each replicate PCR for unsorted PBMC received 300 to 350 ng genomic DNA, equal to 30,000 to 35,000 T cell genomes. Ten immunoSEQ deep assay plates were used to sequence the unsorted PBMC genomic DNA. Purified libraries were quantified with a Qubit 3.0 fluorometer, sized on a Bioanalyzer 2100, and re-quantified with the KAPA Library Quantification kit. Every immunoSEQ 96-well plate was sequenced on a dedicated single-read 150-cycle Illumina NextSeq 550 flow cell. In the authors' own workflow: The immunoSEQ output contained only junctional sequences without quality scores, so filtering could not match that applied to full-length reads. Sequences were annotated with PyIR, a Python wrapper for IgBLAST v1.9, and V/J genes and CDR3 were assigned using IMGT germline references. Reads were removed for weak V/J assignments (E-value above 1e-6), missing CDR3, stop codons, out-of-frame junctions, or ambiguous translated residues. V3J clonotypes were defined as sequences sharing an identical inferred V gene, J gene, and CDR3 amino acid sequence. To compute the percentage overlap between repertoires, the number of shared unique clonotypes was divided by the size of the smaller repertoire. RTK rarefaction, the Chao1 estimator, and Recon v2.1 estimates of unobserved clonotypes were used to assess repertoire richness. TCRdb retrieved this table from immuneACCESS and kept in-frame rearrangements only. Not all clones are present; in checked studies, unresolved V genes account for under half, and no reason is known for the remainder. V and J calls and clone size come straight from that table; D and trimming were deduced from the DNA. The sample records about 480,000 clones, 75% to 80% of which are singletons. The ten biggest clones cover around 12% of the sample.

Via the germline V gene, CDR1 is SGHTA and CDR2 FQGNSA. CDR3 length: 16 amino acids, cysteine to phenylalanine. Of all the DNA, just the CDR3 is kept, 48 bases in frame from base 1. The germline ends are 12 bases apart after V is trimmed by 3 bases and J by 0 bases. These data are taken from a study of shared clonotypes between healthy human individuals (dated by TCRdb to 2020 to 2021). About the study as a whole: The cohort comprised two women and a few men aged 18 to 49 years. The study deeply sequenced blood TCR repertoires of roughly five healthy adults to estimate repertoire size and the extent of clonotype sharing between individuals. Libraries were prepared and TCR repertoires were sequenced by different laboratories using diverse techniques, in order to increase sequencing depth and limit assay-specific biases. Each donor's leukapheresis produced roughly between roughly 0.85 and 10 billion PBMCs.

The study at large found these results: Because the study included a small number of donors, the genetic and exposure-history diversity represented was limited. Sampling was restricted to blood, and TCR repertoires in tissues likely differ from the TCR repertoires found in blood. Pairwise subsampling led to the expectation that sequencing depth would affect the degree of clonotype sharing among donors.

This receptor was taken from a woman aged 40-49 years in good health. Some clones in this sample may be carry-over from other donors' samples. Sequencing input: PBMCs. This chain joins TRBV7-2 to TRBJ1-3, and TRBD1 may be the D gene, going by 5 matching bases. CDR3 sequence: CASSFRGLRSGNTIYF. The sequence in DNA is TGTGCCAGCAGCTTTAGGGGCCTTCGCTCTGGAAACACCATATATTTT.